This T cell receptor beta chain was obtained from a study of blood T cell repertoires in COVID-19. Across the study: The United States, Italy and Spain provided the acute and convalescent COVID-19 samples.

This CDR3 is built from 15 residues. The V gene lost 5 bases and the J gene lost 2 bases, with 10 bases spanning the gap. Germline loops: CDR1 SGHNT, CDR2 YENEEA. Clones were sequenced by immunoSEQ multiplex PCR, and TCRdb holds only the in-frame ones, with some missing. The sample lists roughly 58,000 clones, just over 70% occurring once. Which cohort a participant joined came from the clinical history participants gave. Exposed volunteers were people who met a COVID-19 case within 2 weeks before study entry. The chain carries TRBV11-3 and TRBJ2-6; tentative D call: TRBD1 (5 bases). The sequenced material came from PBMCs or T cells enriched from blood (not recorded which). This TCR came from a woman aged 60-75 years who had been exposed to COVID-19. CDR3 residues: CASSTTGTGANVLTF. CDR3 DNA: TGTGCCAGCAGCACCACAGGAACTGGGGCCAACGTCCTGACTTTC.